The T cell receptor beta chain under discussion was sequenced for a study of blood T cell repertoires in COVID-19. Study at large: The study drew acute and convalescent COVID-19 samples from the United States, Italy and Spain. The analysed material was cDNA or gDNA that came from T cells, B-cell-depleted T cells, or PBMCs.

Method: immunoSEQ multiplex PCR; TCRdb's copy keeps in-frame clones and lacks some. The sample holds roughly 100,000 clones, about nine tenths seen once. Germline CDR1 and CDR2: KGHSH and LQKENI. The CDR3 length is 14 residues. V shed 5 bases and J 10 bases; nucleotides not matched to a gene: 6. The rearrangement links TRBV18 to TRBJ1-6; 9 positions agree with TRBD1. Source material: peripheral blood. This clonotype was obtained from a woman aged 70-85 years with acute or convalescent COVID-19. CDR3 protein: CASSLDRGSSPLHF. In DNA, the CDR3 is TGTGCCAGCTCATTGGACAGGGGTTCCTCACCCCTCCACTTT.